This is a list of T cell receptor beta chains from one sample in a study of cytomegalovirus exposure and HLA in healthy donors. TCRdb's table, derived via immunoSEQ multiplex PCR, lists solely in-frame clones and lacks some. Of around 90,000 clones in the sample, around 59% were seen once. The sequenced material came from PBMCs. The receptor set was obtained from a human donor in good health. The CDR3 runs from the conserved cysteine through the conserved F or W. The order of the fields is V gene, D gene, clone size, CDR3 protein. The D gene is left open where the match is weak. Clone sizes are given selectively: once, few, many, or a class where the clone is expanded.

v_gene: TRBV2; d_gene: -; abundance: -; CDR3aa: CASSVLGGANTGELFF
v_gene: TRBV2; d_gene: -; abundance: -; CDR3aa: CATWWRSTDTQYF
v_gene: TRBV9; d_gene: TRBD2; abundance: -; CDR3aa: CASSVASGGRTDTQYF
v_gene: TRBV7-2; d_gene: -; abundance: -; CDR3aa: CASSLEPRETQYF
v_gene: TRBV6-5; d_gene: -; abundance: -; CDR3aa: CATRETDTQYF
v_gene: TRBV11-3; d_gene: -; abundance: -; CDR3aa: CASRSSRYSYEQYF
v_gene: TRBV2; d_gene: TRBD1; abundance: few; CDR3aa: CASSKDRGPGDTQYF
v_gene: TRBV4-3; d_gene: TRBD1; abundance: -; CDR3aa: CASSMGQNYGYTF
v_gene: TRBV19; d_gene: -; abundance: once; CDR3aa: CASSSGQPQHF
v_gene: TRBV11-3; d_gene: -; abundance: -; CDR3aa: CASSLDQNSYTEAFF
v_gene: TRBV4-1; d_gene: TRBD2; abundance: -; CDR3aa: CASSQGPSGGYEQYF
v_gene: TRBV11-3; d_gene: TRBD2; abundance: -; CDR3aa: CASSSRGLAGGHEQFF
v_gene: TRBV9; d_gene: TRBD1; abundance: once; CDR3aa: CASSVRLSQGQSTDTQYF
v_gene: TRBV11-2; d_gene: -; abundance: -; CDR3aa: CASSLRGRRNEQYF
v_gene: TRBV11-3; d_gene: -; abundance: -; CDR3aa: CASSFHTDTQYF
v_gene: TRBV2; d_gene: -; abundance: -; CDR3aa: CASLLLRGMAPELFF
v_gene: TRBV19; d_gene: TRBD2; abundance: few; CDR3aa: CASSILAGSSYEQYF
v_gene: TRBV9; d_gene: TRBD1; abundance: -; CDR3aa: CASSPRTGGLDGYTF
v_gene: TRBV27; d_gene: TRBD1; abundance: -; CDR3aa: CASSGWTGSDYGYTF
v_gene: TRBV6-1; d_gene: -; abundance: once; CDR3aa: CASSVGGEWGTQYF
v_gene: TRBV7-2; d_gene: TRBD1; abundance: -; CDR3aa: CASSLIIGGGARAFF
v_gene: TRBV7-2; d_gene: TRBD2; abundance: -; CDR3aa: CASSQDSSGGYEQYF
v_gene: TRBV5-1; d_gene: -; abundance: -; CDR3aa: CASSLAYGGPSEQYF
v_gene: TRBV27; d_gene: -; abundance: -; CDR3aa: CASRDPAEREYF
v_gene: TRBV5-1; d_gene: TRBD2; abundance: -; CDR3aa: CASSQGLAATDTQYF
v_gene: TRBV7-9; d_gene: -; abundance: -; CDR3aa: CASSPSGETQYF
v_gene: TRBV13; d_gene: -; abundance: -; CDR3aa: CASSPRGTGPSYEQYF
v_gene: TRBV18; d_gene: -; abundance: few; CDR3aa: CASSPSLEPNEKLFF
v_gene: TRBV6-6; d_gene: -; abundance: -; CDR3aa: CASSTGNYNSPLHF
v_gene: TRBV27; d_gene: -; abundance: -; CDR3aa: CASSSTSRGGGYGYTF
v_gene: TRBV18; d_gene: TRBD2; abundance: -; CDR3aa: CASSPSGTSGRNEQFF
v_gene: TRBV7-2; d_gene: TRBD2; abundance: -; CDR3aa: CASSLAAGGRGIQYF
v_gene: TRBV5-3; d_gene: TRBD2; abundance: few; CDR3aa: CARSLEVAGGPQETQYF
v_gene: TRBV5-1; d_gene: TRBD1; abundance: -; CDR3aa: CASSPPAGGYYGYTF
v_gene: TRBV11-1; d_gene: TRBD1; abundance: -; CDR3aa: CASSFGGTGSRDEQYF
v_gene: TRBV9; d_gene: TRBD2; abundance: -; CDR3aa: CASSLTTSGGADTQYF
v_gene: TRBV25-1; d_gene: TRBD1; abundance: -; CDR3aa: CASSENQGAANNEQFF
v_gene: TRBV19; d_gene: -; abundance: few; CDR3aa: CASSIGRDSPLHF
v_gene: TRBV30; d_gene: -; abundance: -; CDR3aa: CAWTSHRELGSPLHF
v_gene: TRBV9; d_gene: TRBD1; abundance: -; CDR3aa: CASSVAKGALNTGELFF
v_gene: TRBV6-1; d_gene: TRBD1; abundance: -; CDR3aa: CASRTDRVAYEQYF
v_gene: TRBV19; d_gene: -; abundance: -; CDR3aa: CASTPRGYNEQFF
v_gene: TRBV7-2; d_gene: -; abundance: few; CDR3aa: CASSSREGVGPQHF
v_gene: TRBV6-6; d_gene: TRBD1; abundance: -; CDR3aa: CASSSRQGNNSPLHF
v_gene: TRBV28; d_gene: TRBD2; abundance: -; CDR3aa: CASSLAGGPGTGELFF
v_gene: TRBV5-1; d_gene: TRBD2; abundance: few; CDR3aa: CASKIRSGVDETQYF